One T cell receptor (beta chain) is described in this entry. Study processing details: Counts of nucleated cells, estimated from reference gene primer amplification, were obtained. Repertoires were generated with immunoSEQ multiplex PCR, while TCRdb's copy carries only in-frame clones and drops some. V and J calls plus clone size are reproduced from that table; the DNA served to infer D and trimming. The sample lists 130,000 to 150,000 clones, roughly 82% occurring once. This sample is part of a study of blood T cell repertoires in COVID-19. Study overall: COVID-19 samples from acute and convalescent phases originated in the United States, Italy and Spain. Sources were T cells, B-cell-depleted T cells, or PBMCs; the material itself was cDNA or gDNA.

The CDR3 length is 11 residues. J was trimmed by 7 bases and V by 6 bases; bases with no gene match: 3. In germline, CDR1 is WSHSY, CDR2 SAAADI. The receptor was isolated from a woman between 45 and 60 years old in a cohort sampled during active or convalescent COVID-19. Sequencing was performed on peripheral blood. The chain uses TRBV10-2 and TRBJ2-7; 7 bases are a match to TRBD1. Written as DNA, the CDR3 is TGCGCCAGCAGGGGGGACAGTGAGCAGTACTTC. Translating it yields CASRGDSEQYF.